This T cell receptor beta chain was recovered during a study of blood T cell repertoires in COVID-19 (dated by TCRdb to about 2020). Turning to the overall study: The collaborator samples originated in the United States, Italy and Spain and spanned the acute and convalescent phases of COVID-19. The prospective study material was composed of cDNA or gDNA derived from T cells, B-cell-depleted T cells, or PBMCs. Deeply sampled blood TCRbeta repertoires from subjects exposed to, actively infected with, or recovered from COVID-19 were included in the dataset. The repertoires were released in a freely available public database intended as a resource for research on the immune response to SARS-CoV-2. Samples came from the ongoing ImmuneRACE study (first 160 participants) plus 1,254 subjects from 6 global collaborators. Sample metadata almost always included a de-identified subject ID, COVID-19 status, age in years and sex. Where HLA class I and class II types were available, the types were taken from metadata supplied by the sample provider, not from assay-based typing.

The immunoSEQ Assay, a bias-controlled multiplex PCR, was used to amplify TCRbeta CDR3 regions from genomic DNA. The original pipeline was this. The number of nucleated cells in each sample was estimated from the amplification of reference gene primers within the assay. To quantify the absolute abundance of each unique TCRbeta CDR3 rearrangement, sequence reads were collapsed and filtered. For each sample, productive Simpson clonality was calculated as the square root of Simpson's diversity index over productive rearrangements. TCRdb carries this immuneACCESS record with in-frame sequences only. Its versions omit some clonotypes, under half of them owing to an unresolved V gene in the studies checked, with the rest unexplained. V, J and clone size derive from that table, while D and trimming were established from the DNA sequence. For this sample the table gives about 220,000 clones, of which almost 90% were detected only once. More than 12% of the sample rests with the top ten.

This clone was detected once. Its antigen has not been determined. No quality values exist for individual bases; no much larger clone is one base distant. Participants in the prospective study were aged roughly 18 to 100 years, lived in over 20 United States geographic areas, and enrolled through a virtual design. To assign participants to cohorts, the prospective study relied on clinical history that participants themselves reported in a screening survey and a study questionnaire. Exposed participants had been in contact with someone with a PCR-confirmed or clinician-diagnosed COVID-19 case within 2 weeks of study entry. In the prospective study, whole blood, serum and a nasopharyngeal or oropharyngeal swab were collected from each participant by mobile phlebotomists. Over a 2-month period, participants in the prospective study had the option of providing additional blood draws and questionnaires. Prospective study blood samples were shipped either frozen or at room temperature before DNA extraction.

Relative to germline, V is 4 bases shorter and J is 0 bases shorter, with 13 bases between their ends. Spanning cysteine to phenylalanine, the CDR3 consists of 17 amino acids. Just CDR3 DNA is preserved here, 51 bases in frame from base 1. CDR1 MNHEY and CDR2 SMNVEV were looked up in the germline V gene (reference sequence). The full study reports these points: The quantity of clinical and demographic metadata differed by source and by participant and was supplied without curation.

The chain joins TRBV27 to TRBJ2-6, and possibly TRBD1, on 6 matching bases. The receptor was isolated from a man younger than 45 who had been exposed to COVID-19. The sequenced sample was PBMCs or T cells enriched from blood (not recorded which). The CDR3 amino acid sequence is: CASSWQGRSSGANVLTF. The DNA sequence is as follows: TGTGCCAGCAGTTGGCAGGGGCGTAGCTCTGGGGCCAACGTCCTGACTTTC.